The entry that follows covers one T cell receptor (beta chain) sequence. The trim removed 3 bases at V and 11 bases at J, leaving 8 bases unmatched. Germline lookup yields CDR1 GTSNPN and CDR2 SVGIG (reference sequence). The CDR3 is 13 amino acids. The PCR ran on 60 Vbeta and 13 Jbeta primers. Assay: immunoSEQ multiplex PCR; the TCRdb copy retains only in-frame clones and omits some. The table lists about 150,000 clones, about three quarters of them singletons. These data come from a study of cytomegalovirus exposure and HLA in healthy donors. V and J are TRBV30 and TRBJ1-2; 11 nucleotides align to TRBD1. This clonotype was obtained from a man aged 35 to 55 in good health and CMV-seropositive. Sequenced material: PBMCs. CDR3 nucleotides: TGTGCCTGGAGCGAGTCCGGGACAGGGGGATACACCTTC. It translates to CAWSESGTGGYTF.